Listed below are T cell receptor beta chains from one sample, sequenced in a study of blood T cells in healthy people across ages. MiXCR, run by TCRdb on the 5' RACE reads, gives a single entry per CDR3 protein. Of fewer than 800,000 distinct CDR3 sequences in the sample, approximately 29% were seen once. Sequences were obtained from blood. Receptors were obtained from a woman older than 75 in good health. CDR3s leave out the opening cysteine and the closing phenylalanine or tryptophan.

TRBV11-3,ASSLARTGGHNEQF
TRBV20-1,SAPTGQKNYNEQF
TRBV2,ASLLGLTLLNTGEPF
TRBV5-1,ASSLVGAAYNEQF
TRBV5-1,ASSPKTGTEAF
TRBV4-2,ASSQDVAGGTDTQY
TRBV7-9,ASSQRVGRGRNEQF
TRBV9,ASSAGTGTTNYGYT
TRBV5-1,TSSGGSGTVDNTEAF
TRBV6-1,ASSDLPGAGSQETQY
TRBV19,ASSKVNEQY
TRBV5-1,ASSTGGLRSGTQY
TRBV9,ASSPFSGSNQPQH
TRBV27,ASRGASGGDEQF
TRBV20-1,SSVSGSSYNEQF
TRBV29-1,SVDRDGYT
TRBV6-2/TRBV6-3,ASSYSTAGRNQPQH
TRBV28,ASNSPGTGGKGDNYGYT
TRBV12-3/TRBV12-4,ASSPFRTEETQY
TRBV9,TSSVRAGGAVEQF
TRBV14,ASSQKGPYEQY
TRBV9,ASSVGLAESYEQY
TRBV6-5,ASTGLAGVYNEQY
TRBV7-2,ASSTGDRGVFYEQY
TRBV5-1,ASSQTQGSLRTQY
TRBV6-2/TRBV6-3,ASSPQGRLAEAF
TRBV20-1,SARDTSREQF
TRBV6-5,ASSFGGGRSSYEQY
TRBV5-5,ASSHMTGPTGELF
TRBV7-9,ASSLHDRGQETQY
TRBV6-6,ASRRPQGVSNYGYT